These 29 T cell receptor beta chains came from one sample sequenced in a study of technical replicates of blood from a few donors. TCRdb keeps only in-frame clones here, not all; method: immunoSEQ multiplex PCR. The table records under 70,000 clones, roughly nine tenths of them present only once. Sequenced sample: T cells isolated from PBMCs. The receptors derive from a human donor in good health.

V is TRBV30 and J is TRBJ1-5; D perhaps matches TRBD1 (6 bases). The CDR3 is made up of 12 amino acids. Germline V gene lookup returns CDR1 GTSNPN and CDR2 SVGIG (reference sequence). Trimming took off 6 bases at V and 6 bases at J, with 12 bases between the two ends. The CDR3 loop is CACNRVGQPQHF. CDR3 nucleotide sequence: TGTGCCTGTAACAGGGTCGGTCAGCCCCAGCATTTT.

The rearrangement uses TRBV18 and TRBJ2-7; maybe TRBD2 (7 bases). This CDR3 contains 15 residues. V was shortened by 6 bases and J by 2 bases, with 17 bases between the two germline ends. Germline CDR1 KGHSH, CDR2 LQKENI. CDR3 amino acids: CASSLEGGVTYEQYF. The CDR3 DNA is TGTGCCAGCTCGCTTGAGGGGGGGGTGACCTACGAGCAGTACTTC.

The chain has TRBV7-3 and TRBJ2-2; perhaps TRBD2 as D (6 bases). Germline V lookup: CDR1 SGHTA, CDR2 FQGTGA. V was trimmed by 2 bases and J by 0 bases, leaving 19 bases between them. The CDR3 extends over 19 amino acids. CDR3 sequence reads: CASSLGRRRGGANTGELFF. CDR3 coding DNA: TGTGCCAGCAGCTTAGGTCGGAGACGCGGCGGGGCGAACACCGGGGAGCTGTTTTTT.

This clone came up once. This chain connects TRBV7-2 to TRBJ2-5, with D unresolved. There are 12 residues in the CDR3. The germline V gene has CDR1 SGHTA and CDR2 FQGNSA. V gave up 4 bases and J gave up 5 bases, with 8 bases separating them. The CDR3 bases are TGTGCCAGCAGCTCTATTTCCGAGACCCAGTACTTC. Protein sequence: CASSSISETQYF.

The rearrangement joins TRBV5-4 to TRBJ2-1, with 15 bases that match TRBD2. Trimming at V came to 4 bases and at J to 14 bases, leaving 4 bases not matched to a gene. This CDR3 has 13 residues. Germline V CDR1 and CDR2: SGHNT, YYREEE (reference sequence). The DNA for the CDR3 is TGTGCCAGCAGCGCCGGGACTAGCGGGAGGAAGTTCTTC. Translated, it gives CASSAGTSGRKFF.

The chain recombines TRBV2 with TRBJ2-7; 14 positions match TRBD2. The CDR3 totals 15 residues. Germline assignment: CDR1 SNHLY and CDR2 FYNNEI. The V and J ends lost 5 bases and 2 bases, in that order; junction bases with no gene match: 2. CDR3: CASSPGLAGAYEQYF. CDR3 DNA: TGTGCCAGCAGTCCGGGACTAGCGGGAGCCTACGAGCAGTACTTC.

This clone appeared once. The chain couples TRBV28 to TRBJ2-7; D possibly corresponds to TRBD2 (5 bases). This CDR3 spans 12 amino acids. The germline gives CDR1 MDHEN, CDR2 SYDVKM. Trimming pared 6 bases from V and 6 bases from J, leaving 12 bases between. Written as DNA, the CDR3 is TGTGCCAGCAGAGAGGGTAGTATCGAGCAGTACTTC. Translating it yields CASREGSIEQYF.

The chain has TRBV5-1 and TRBJ2-7; 7 nucleotides match TRBD2. V lost 3 bases, J lost 5 bases, and 8 bases stayed unmatched. This CDR3 spans 14 amino acids. In germline, CDR1 is SGHRS, CDR2 YFSETQ. CDR3 residues: CASSSLGGDHEQYF. CDR3 coding DNA: TGCGCCAGCAGCTCCCTTGGGGGGGACCACGAGCAGTACTTC.

The chain uses TRBV28 and TRBJ2-1; TRBD1 might be the D (7 bases). CDR1 and CDR2 from the germline V gene are MDHEN and SYDVKM. The CDR3 spans 16 residues. Trimming shortened V by 3 bases and J by 4 bases, and 16 bases separated the two germline ends. The DNA for the CDR3 is TGTGCCAGCAGTTTGATAATGCGGGGACAGTACAATGAGCAGTTCTTC. It is translated as CASSLIMRGQYNEQFF.

The CDR3 DNA reads as TGTGCCAGCAGCTTAGGAGCAGGGGGCAGGAGAGGGGCCAACGTCCTGACTTTC. Amino acid sequence: CASSLGAGGRRGANVLTF. The rearrangement joins TRBV7-9 to TRBJ2-6, with TRBD1 matching over 8 bases. CDR3 length: 18 amino acids. V shed 1 base, J shed 4 bases, and the junction held 9 bases outside the gene matches. Germline V lookup: CDR1 SEHNR, CDR2 FQNEAQ (reference sequence).

The chain combines TRBV7-2 with TRBJ2-7, with 7 nucleotides matching TRBD2. Germline V gene data show CDR1 as SGHTA and CDR2 as FQGNSA. CDR3 length: 14 residues. V was clipped by 5 bases and J by 1 base; unmatched bases: 5. The CDR3 protein is CASSLQRDSYEQYF. In nucleotides, the CDR3 is TGTGCCAGCAGCCTTCAGCGGGATTCCTACGAGCAGTACTTC.

V is TRBV28 and J is TRBJ1-3, with TRBD1 as a possible D gene (5 bases). In germline, CDR1 is MDHEN, CDR2 SYDVKM. This CDR3 is 13 amino acids long. Deletions cut 6 bases from V and 5 bases from J, with 11 bases between. CDR3 protein: CASRAGGRNTIYF. In DNA, the CDR3 is TGTGCCAGCAGGGCGGGGGGGAGAAACACCATATATTTT.

The rearrangement joins TRBV25-1 to TRBJ2-3, with 11 bases fitting TRBD2. This CDR3 is 18 amino acids long. The ends lost 1 base at V and 2 bases at J; junction bases unmatched: 8. Germline CDR1 reads MGHDK; CDR2 reads SYGVNS. The CDR3 sequence: CASSESHTSGRVTDTQYF. The CDR3 coding sequence is TGTGCCAGCAGTGAATCCCACACTAGCGGGAGAGTCACAGATACGCAGTATTTT. Complete variable domain (other parts from reference TRBV25-1 and TRBJ2-3): EADIYQTPRYLVIGTGKKITLECSQTMGHDKMYWYQQDPGMELHLIHYSYGVNSTEKGDLSSESTVSRIRTEHFPLTLESARPSHTSQYLCASSESHTSGRVTDTQYFGPGTRLTVL.

The chain combines TRBV21-1 with TRBJ2-7; the D call of TRBD2 is as the table states it, not checked on the DNA. TRBV21-1 is noted as a pseudogene. The CDR3 covers 22 residues. Here the CDR3 DNA reads TGTGCCAGCAGCAAAAACGGATTCGGGTTGTCTCAGAAGGAGCGGTTGTTCTGCGAGCAGTACTTC. Translated: CASSKNGFGLSQKERLFCEQYF.

The chain couples TRBV30 to TRBJ1-5; D gene unclear. Trimming took off 4 bases at V and 4 bases at J, with 8 bases between the two ends. The germline gives CDR1 GTSNPN, CDR2 SVGIG (reference sequence). The CDR3 is 12 residues long. The CDR3 DNA reads TGTGCCTGGAATCGGGGAAATCAGCCCCAGCATTTT. Translation gives CAWNRGNQPQHF.

The CDR3 DNA is TGCAGTGTGGCACTGAACACTGAAGCTTTCTTT. This sequence encodes CSVALNTEAFF. The chain couples TRBV20-1 to TRBJ1-1; D unresolved. The CDR3 contains 11 residues. V gave up 7 bases and J gave up 0 bases, with 6 bases separating them. Germline V gene sequence: CDR1 DFQATT, CDR2 SNEGSKA (reference sequence).

The chain combines TRBV7-9 with TRBJ2-2; 15 bases map to TRBD2. The CDR3 extends over 15 amino acids. Germline V gene sequence: CDR1 SEHNR, CDR2 FQNEAQ (reference sequence). V shed 5 bases and J 9 bases; nucleotides not matched to a gene: 4. CDR3 sequence reads: CASSPGTSGRRELFF. CDR3 coding DNA: TGTGCCAGCAGCCCAGGGACTAGCGGGAGGAGGGAGCTGTTTTTT.

This chain's CDR3 is CASSHQQGNNYGYTF. Written as DNA, the CDR3 is TGTGCCAGTAGTCATCAACAGGGGAACAACTATGGCTACACCTTC. The V gene is TRBV19, the J gene TRBJ1-2; 7 positions agree with TRBD1. Germline V lookup: CDR1 LNHDA, CDR2 SQIVND (reference sequence). Germline trimming cut 5 bases from V and 2 bases from J; bases unmatched to any gene: 8. The CDR3 has 15 residues. Based on the CDR3 plus reference TRBV19 and TRBJ1-2, the full variable domain is DGGITQSPKYLFRKEGQNVTLSCEQNLNHDAMYWYRQDPGQGLRLIYYSQIVNDFQKGDIAEGYSVSREKKESFPLTVTSAQKNPTAFYLCASSHQQGNNYGYTFGSGTRLTVV.

The chain couples TRBV28 to TRBJ1-4; 8 bases are shared with TRBD1. The V gene end was trimmed by 4 bases and the J gene end by 6 bases; junction bases not matched to a gene: 4. The CDR3 is 14 amino acids. Germline V gene lookup returns CDR1 MDHEN and CDR2 SYDVKM. CDR3 region: CASSYPTGDEKLFF. CDR3 nucleotide sequence: TGTGCCAGCAGTTATCCGACAGGGGATGAAAAACTGTTTTTT.

The chain has TRBV5-6 and TRBJ1-4; 7 bases fit TRBD1. The CDR3 covers 15 residues. The V segment lost 2 bases and the J segment 6 bases; nucleotides outside the gene matches: 7. The germline V gene has CDR1 SGHDT and CDR2 YYEEEE. The CDR3 spells CASSFFGTVDEKLFF. CDR3 sequence (DNA): TGTGCCAGCAGCTTCTTCGGGACAGTCGATGAAAAACTGTTTTTT.

V gene TRBV6-1 combines with J gene TRBJ2-3; 12 nucleotides line up with TRBD2. Germline V lookup: CDR1 MNHNS, CDR2 SASEGT. After removal of 0 bases from V and 3 bases from J, the junction contained 4 bases not matched to a gene. The CDR3 runs 17 residues. The CDR3 region has the DNA TGTGCCAGCAGTGAAGCTCTAGCGGGAGGGCTGACAGATACGCAGTATTTT. This translates into CASSEALAGGLTDTQYF.

This chain joins TRBV11-3 and TRBJ2-2, with 7 positions matching TRBD1. J was trimmed by 5 bases and V by 6 bases; bases with no gene match: 3. This CDR3 has 13 amino acids. The germline gives CDR1 SGHNT, CDR2 YENEEA. The CDR3 reads CASRLQGTGELFF. The CDR3 DNA reads TGTGCCAGCAGGTTACAGGGGACCGGGGAGCTGTTTTTT.

The V gene is TRBV25-1, the J gene TRBJ2-7, with D tentatively TRBD1 (6 bases). Germline V gene data show CDR1 as MGHDK and CDR2 as SYGVNS. V was trimmed by 3 bases and J by 2 bases, leaving 11 bases between them. The CDR3 is 14 residues long. CDR3 residues: CASSDRGLAYEQYF. In nucleotides, the CDR3 is TGTGCCAGCAGTGACAGGGGCCTCGCCTACGAGCAGTACTTC.

V is TRBV5-4 and J is TRBJ2-7; 11 bases line up with TRBD1. CDR1 SGHNT and CDR2 YYREEE come from the germline V gene (reference sequence). J was trimmed by 2 bases and V by 4 bases; bases with no gene match: 2. The CDR3 consists of 14 residues. The CDR3 is CASSEGQGAYEQYF. The CDR3 nucleotides read TGTGCCAGCAGCGAGGGACAGGGGGCCTACGAGCAGTACTTC.

This chain links TRBV7-3 with TRBJ2-1, with 10 bases aligning to TRBD1. V gave up 6 bases and J gave up 2 bases; unmatched junction bases: 10. In germline, CDR1 is SGHTA, CDR2 FQGTGA. This CDR3 contains 17 residues. The CDR3 spells CASSIRAGTGAYNEQFF. The CDR3 nucleotides are TGTGCCAGCAGTATTAGGGCCGGGACAGGGGCCTACAATGAGCAGTTCTTC.

This chain links TRBV5-1 with TRBJ1-3; D might be TRBD1 (5 bases). V was pared by 0 bases and J by 5 bases, with 6 bases between. Germline loops: CDR1 SGHRS, CDR2 YFSETQ. The length of the CDR3 is 13 residues. The CDR3 coding sequence is TGCGCCAGCAGCTTGGGACAGAGAAACACCATATATTTT. This gives the protein CASSLGQRNTIYF.

The V call is TRBV19, the J call TRBJ2-1; D may be TRBD2 (5 bases). From germline, CDR1 is LNHDA and CDR2 SQIVND (reference sequence). CDR3 length: 12 residues. Deletions cut 7 bases from V and 9 bases from J, with 13 bases between. The CDR3 coding sequence is TGTGCCAGTATGGGAGTAATTGGTGAGCAGTTCTTC. Translated: CASMGVIGEQFF.

The genes are TRBV19 and TRBJ2-7, with 10 bases identical to TRBD2. The length of the CDR3 is 14 residues. V trimming: 5 bases; J trimming: 2 bases; junction bases outside the gene matches: 3. Germline-derived CDR1 and CDR2 are LNHDA and SQIVND (reference sequence). This chain's CDR3 is CASSELAGTYEQYF. The CDR3 region has the DNA TGTGCCAGTAGTGAACTAGCGGGAACCTACGAGCAGTACTTC.

The V gene is TRBV27, the J gene TRBJ2-1, with TRBD2 as a possible D gene (5 bases). The length of the CDR3 is 13 residues. V lost 1 base and J lost 7, with 8 bases in between. Germline loops: CDR1 MNHEY, CDR2 SMNVEV (reference sequence). The CDR3 loop reads CASSLFTGNEQFF. CDR3 nucleotide sequence: TGTGCCAGCAGTTTATTCACGGGGAATGAGCAGTTCTTC.